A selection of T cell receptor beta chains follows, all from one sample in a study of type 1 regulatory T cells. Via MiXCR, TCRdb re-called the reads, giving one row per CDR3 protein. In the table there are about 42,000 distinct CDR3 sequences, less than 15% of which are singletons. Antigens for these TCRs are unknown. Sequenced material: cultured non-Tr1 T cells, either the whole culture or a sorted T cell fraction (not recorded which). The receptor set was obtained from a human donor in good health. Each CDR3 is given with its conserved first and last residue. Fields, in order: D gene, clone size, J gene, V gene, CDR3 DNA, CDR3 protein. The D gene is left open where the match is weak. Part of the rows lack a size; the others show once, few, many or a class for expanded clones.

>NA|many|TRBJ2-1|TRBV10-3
TGTGCCATCACGAGCGGAATCAATGAGCAGTTCTTC
CAITSGINEQFF
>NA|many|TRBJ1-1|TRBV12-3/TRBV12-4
TGTGTCAGCACCCATCGCCGGATGAACACTGAAGCTTTCTTT
CVSTHRRMNTEAFF
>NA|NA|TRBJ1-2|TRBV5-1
TGCGCCAGCAGCTCCATGGGAGGAAGTGGCTACACCTTC
CASSSMGGSGYTF
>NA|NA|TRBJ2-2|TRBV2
TGTGCCAGCAGTTCTGGGACATCCACCGGGGAGCTGTTTTTT
CASSSGTSTGELFF
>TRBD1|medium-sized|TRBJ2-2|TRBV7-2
TGTGCCAGCAGCTCGACAGGGGCGGGCACCGGGGAGCTGTTTTTT
CASSSTGAGTGELFF
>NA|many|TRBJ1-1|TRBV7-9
TGTGCCAGCAGCTTAATAGGTACAACTGAAGCTTTCTTT
CASSLIGTTEAFF
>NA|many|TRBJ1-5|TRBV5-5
TGTGCCAGCAGCTTGGAATTCGGTCAGCCCCAGCATTTT
CASSLEFGQPQHF
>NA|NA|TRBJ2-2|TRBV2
TGTGCCAGCAACACGGGTAACACCGGGGAGCTGTTTTTT
CASNTGNTGELFF
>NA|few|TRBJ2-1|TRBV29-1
TGCTGGACCGACAGTTCGGAGTTCTTC
CWTDSSEFF
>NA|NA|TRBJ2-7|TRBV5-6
TGTGCCAGCAGCCGTAGCGGAAGGGGGTGGGAGCAGTACTTC
CASSRSGRGWEQYF
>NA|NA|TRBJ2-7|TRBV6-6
TGTGCCAGCAGTTACTCTGGGGGAGCCTCCTACGAGCAGTACTTC
CASSYSGGASYEQYF
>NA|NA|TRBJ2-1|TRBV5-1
TGCGCCAGCACGGGCCGGGCGGATGCGGCTCCCGGGGAGCAGTTCTTC
CASTGRADAAPGEQFF
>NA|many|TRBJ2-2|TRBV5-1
TGCGCCAGCAGCTTGGCGGGGGCGTCCAACACCGGGGAGCTGTTTTTT
CASSLAGASNTGELFF
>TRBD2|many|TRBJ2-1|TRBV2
TGTGCCAGCGCCCGGACTAGAAGTGAGCAGTTCTTC
CASARTRSEQFF
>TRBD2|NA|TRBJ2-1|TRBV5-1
TGCGCCAGCAGCTTGCGGCCCCGACTAGCGAGAGGGAGTAGCTCCTACAATGAGCAGTTCTTC
CASSLRPRLARGSSSYNEQFF
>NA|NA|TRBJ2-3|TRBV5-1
TGCGCCAGCAGCTTGGCGGGTTTTTTCACAGATACGCAGTATTTT
CASSLAGFFTDTQYF
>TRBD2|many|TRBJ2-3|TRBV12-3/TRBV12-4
TGTGCCAGCAGTTTATCGTCAAGCGGGAGGGTCGTGGGCACGCAGTATTTT
CASSLSSSGRVVGTQYF
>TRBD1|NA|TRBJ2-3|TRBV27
TGTGCCAGCAGTTTATATGGGACAGGGCCCTCAAATTTTTTAGATACGCAGTATTTT
CASSLYGTGPSNFLDTQYF
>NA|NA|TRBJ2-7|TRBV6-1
TGTGCCAGCAGCCCCGACCCACAAGGGAGCAAGCAGTACTTC
CASSPDPQGSKQYF
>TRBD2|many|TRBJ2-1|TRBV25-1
TGTGCCAGCAGTGATACCGGGACTAGCGGGAGGAGCTCCTACAATGAGCAGTTCTTC
CASSDTGTSGRSSYNEQFF
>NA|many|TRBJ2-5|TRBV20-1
TGCAGTGCTGGGACGTTGGCTCGGGAGACCCAGTACTTC
CSAGTLARETQYF
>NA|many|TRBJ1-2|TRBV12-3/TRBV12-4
TGTGCCAGCAGTTTAGGGACAGCCTTAGAGGGCTACACCTTC
CASSLGTALEGYTF
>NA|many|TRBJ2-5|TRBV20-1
TGCAGTGCTAGAGATCAAGGGGTTGTCCTGCGCAAAGAGACCCAGTACTTC
CSARDQGVVLRKETQYF
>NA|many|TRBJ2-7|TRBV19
TGTGCCAGTAGTATTTCGGGGGCGCCGACGGGACCCTACGAGCAGTACTTC
CASSISGAPTGPYEQYF
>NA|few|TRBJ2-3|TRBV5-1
TGCGCCAGCAGCTTGGTACCCGGCGCAGATACGCAGTATTTT
CASSLVPGADTQYF
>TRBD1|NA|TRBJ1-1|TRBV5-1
TGCGCCAGCAGCTTGTCCCCAGGGGGGAACACTGAAGCTTTCTTT
CASSLSPGGNTEAFF
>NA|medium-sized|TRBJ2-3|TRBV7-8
TGTGCCAGCAGCTTCGAACAATCCACAGATACGCAGTATTTT
CASSFEQSTDTQYF
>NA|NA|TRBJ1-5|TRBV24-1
TGTGCCACCAGTGACCCCCGGACCCCCTCGGGCAATCAGCCCCAGCATTTT
CATSDPRTPSGNQPQHF